This T cell receptor beta chain derives from a study of blood T cell repertoires in COVID-19. About the research overall: In each case, the material was cDNA or gDNA derived from T cells, B-cell-depleted T cells, or PBMCs.

Authors' processing steps: The assay estimated nucleated cells by amplifying reference gene primers. Profiled with immunoSEQ multiplex PCR; TCRdb holds only in-frame clones, not every one. V, J and clone size were drawn from that table, and D and trimming were deduced from the DNA. The data hold about 99,000 clones, with 87% observed a single time. After removal of 3 bases from V and 6 bases from J, the junction contained 1 base not matched to a gene. The CDR3 sequence is 14 residues long. From germline, CDR1 is SEHNR and CDR2 FQNEAQ (reference sequence). The source of this sequence is a man aged 45-60 years in a cohort sampled during active COVID-19. Sequencing input: peripheral blood. The chain joins TRBV7-9 to TRBJ2-3, with 12 bases lining up with TRBD2. The CDR3: CASSFGTSGDTQYF. The CDR3 coding sequence is TGTGCCAGCAGCTTTGGGACTAGCGGGGATACGCAGTATTTT.